This T cell receptor beta chain was retrieved from a study of tumor-infiltrating lymphocytes in primary liver carcinoma. As to this clonotype: Its antigen is unidentified. A much larger clone lies a single base off, so this may be a read error. This is likely a read error, given that the CDR3 carries no conserved phenylalanine or tryptophan at its end.

Study-wide results and limits: Just about 7.5-25% of leading clones were found in every one of five regions. Top-250-clone fractions were significantly higher in tumors than in blood (p = 0.039).

For each extraction, RNA and DNA were obtained together from around 18-30 mg of unsorted bulk tissue. More than 85% viable tumor cells made up every tumor sample. TCR beta cDNA was made from 400 to 600 ng total RNA with a constant-region primer. Three nested multiplex PCR rounds, a slightly modified ARM-PCR method, built the TCR beta libraries. The opening two PCR rounds, about 11 cycles each, paired TRBV1-TRBV30 forward primers with a C-beta reverse primer. One entry per CDR3 protein results from TCRdb running MiXCR on the multiplex PCR reads. The repertoire includes 48,000 or so distinct CDR3 sequences, around three quarters of them detected once, and 25% to 30% sits in the top ten. Trimming stripped 2 bases from V and 3 bases from J, with 10 bases between. Germline CDR1 MDHEN, CDR2 SYDVKM. The CDR3 length is 14 residues.

This clonotype was obtained from a man aged 35-49 years with primary liver carcinoma and hepatitis B virus infection. The sequencing sample was made of liver tumor tissue from sampling region 3. Subset denoted: tumor region T3, left-lateral pole. The gene calls are TRBV28 and TRBJ1-1; D is uncertain. CDR3 in amino acids: CASSLGTDYTEAFL. In nucleotides, the CDR3 is TGTGCCAGCAGTTTAGGTACGGATTACACTGAAGCTTTCCTT.